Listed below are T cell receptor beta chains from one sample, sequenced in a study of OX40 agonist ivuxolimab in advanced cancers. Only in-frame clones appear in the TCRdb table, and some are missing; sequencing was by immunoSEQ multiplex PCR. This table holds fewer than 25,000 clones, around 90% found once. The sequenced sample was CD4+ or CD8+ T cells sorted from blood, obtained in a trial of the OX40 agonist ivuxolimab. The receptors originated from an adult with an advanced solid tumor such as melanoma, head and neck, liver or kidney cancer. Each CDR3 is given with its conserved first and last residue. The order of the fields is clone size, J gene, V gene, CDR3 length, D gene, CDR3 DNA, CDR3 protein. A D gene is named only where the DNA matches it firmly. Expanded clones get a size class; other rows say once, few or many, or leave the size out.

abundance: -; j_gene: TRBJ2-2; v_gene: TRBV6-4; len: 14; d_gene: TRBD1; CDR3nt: TGTGCCAGCAGGAAACAGGGGGACACCGGGGAGCTGTTTTTT; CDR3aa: CASRKQGDTGELFF
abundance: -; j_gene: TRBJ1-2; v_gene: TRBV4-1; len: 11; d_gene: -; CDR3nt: TGCGCCAGCAGCCAAGAACGACGGACGTACTTC; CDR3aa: CASSQERRTYF
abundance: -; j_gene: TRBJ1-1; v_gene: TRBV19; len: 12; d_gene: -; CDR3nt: TGTGCCACCGGTGAGGCGCACACTGAAGCTTTCTTT; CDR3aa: CATGEAHTEAFF
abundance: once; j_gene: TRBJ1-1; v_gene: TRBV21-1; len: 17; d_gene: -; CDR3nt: TGTGCCAGCAGCAAAAAGGGTCAGTTTTGCCCGAACACTGAAGCTTTCTTT; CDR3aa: CASSKKGQFCPNTEAFF
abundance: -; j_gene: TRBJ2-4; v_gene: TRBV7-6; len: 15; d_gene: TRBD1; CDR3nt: TGTGCCAGCAGCTTACCAGGGGGAGCCAAAAACATTCAGTACTTC; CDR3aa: CASSLPGGAKNIQYF
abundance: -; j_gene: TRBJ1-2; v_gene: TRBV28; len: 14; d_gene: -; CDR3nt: TGTGCCAGCAGCCGTGGGACGGGGGCCTATGGCTACACCTTC; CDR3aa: CASSRGTGAYGYTF
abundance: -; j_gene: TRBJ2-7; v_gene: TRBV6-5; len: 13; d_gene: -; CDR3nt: TGTGCCAGCAGTTATTCCGAAGGGTACGAGCAGTACTTC; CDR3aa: CASSYSEGYEQYF
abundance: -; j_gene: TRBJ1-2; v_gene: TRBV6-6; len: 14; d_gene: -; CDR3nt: TGTGCCAGCAGGAAAGAAGGGGAGAGCTATGGCTACACCTTC; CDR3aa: CASRKEGESYGYTF
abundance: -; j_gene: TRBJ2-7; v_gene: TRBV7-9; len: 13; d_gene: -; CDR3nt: TGTGCCAGCAGCTCAAGCGGAACCAACGAGCAGTACTTC; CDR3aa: CASSSSGTNEQYF
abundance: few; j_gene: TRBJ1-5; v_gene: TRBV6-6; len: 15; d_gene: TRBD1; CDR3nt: TGTGCCAGCAGGTGGACAGGGGATAGCAATCAGCCCCAGCATTTT; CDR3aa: CASRWTGDSNQPQHF
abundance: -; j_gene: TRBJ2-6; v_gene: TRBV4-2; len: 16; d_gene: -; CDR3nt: TGTGCCAGCAGCCAAGATGGGCTCTCTGGGGCCAACGTCCTGACTTTC; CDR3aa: CASSQDGLSGANVLTF
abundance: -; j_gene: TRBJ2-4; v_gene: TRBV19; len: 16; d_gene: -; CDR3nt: TGTGCCAGTACTCGGGCTTCGGGAGTAGCCAAAAACATTCAGTACTTC; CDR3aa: CASTRASGVAKNIQYF
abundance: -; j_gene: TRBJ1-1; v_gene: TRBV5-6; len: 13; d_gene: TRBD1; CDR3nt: TGTGCCAGCTTGGGACAGGACCGTTTGGAAGCTTTCTTT; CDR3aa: CASLGQDRLEAFF
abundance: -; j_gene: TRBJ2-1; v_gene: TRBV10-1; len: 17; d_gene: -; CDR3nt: TGCGCCAGCAGTGACATAAATGGTGGCGGTTCCTACAATGAGCAGTTCTTC; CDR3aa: CASSDINGGGSYNEQFF
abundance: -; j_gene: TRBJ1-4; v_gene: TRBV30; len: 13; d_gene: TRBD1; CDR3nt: TGTGCCTGCTCCGGGACAGGGGGGGAAAAACTGTTTTTT; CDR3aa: CACSGTGGEKLFF
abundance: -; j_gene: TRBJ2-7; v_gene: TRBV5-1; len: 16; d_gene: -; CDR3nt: TGCGCCAGCAGCTTGGGTTATGGGGGGGCCTCCTACGAGCAGTACTTC; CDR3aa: CASSLGYGGASYEQYF
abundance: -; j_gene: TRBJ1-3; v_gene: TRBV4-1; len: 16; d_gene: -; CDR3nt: TGCGCCAGCAGCCAAGACGGGGGACCCTCTGGAAACACCATATATTTT; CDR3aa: CASSQDGGPSGNTIYF
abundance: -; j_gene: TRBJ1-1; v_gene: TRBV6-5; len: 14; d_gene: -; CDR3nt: TGTGCCAGCTCCATGGTGGCAGGGAACACTGAAGCTTTCTTT; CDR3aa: CASSMVAGNTEAFF
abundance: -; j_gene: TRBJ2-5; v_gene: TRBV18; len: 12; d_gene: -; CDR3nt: TGTGCCAGCTCATCAGAACAAGAGACCCAGTACTTC; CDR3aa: CASSSEQETQYF
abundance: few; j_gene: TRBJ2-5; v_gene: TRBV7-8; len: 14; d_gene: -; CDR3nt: TGTGCCAGCAGCTTAGAAGAAACCCAAGAGACCCAGTACTTC; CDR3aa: CASSLEETQETQYF
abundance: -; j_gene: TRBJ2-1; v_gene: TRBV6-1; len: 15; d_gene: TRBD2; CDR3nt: TGTGCCAGCAAAATTACGGGACTAGCGGGATTAGCTCAGTTCTTC; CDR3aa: CASKITGLAGLAQFF
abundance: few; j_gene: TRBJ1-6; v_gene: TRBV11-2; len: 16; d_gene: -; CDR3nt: TGTGCCAGCAGCTCCCTAAAAGGGGCCCCGGGTTCACCCCTCCACTTT; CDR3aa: CASSSLKGAPGSPLHF
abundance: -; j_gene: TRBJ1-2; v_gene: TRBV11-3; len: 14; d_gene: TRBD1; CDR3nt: TGTGCCAGCAGTCCAGGGGGCGAGGGCTATGGCTACACCTTC; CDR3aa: CASSPGGEGYGYTF
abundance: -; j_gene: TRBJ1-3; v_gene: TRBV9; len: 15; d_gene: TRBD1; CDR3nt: TGTGCCAGCAGCCCGGCTACAGGGGCTGGAAACACCATATATTTT; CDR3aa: CASSPATGAGNTIYF
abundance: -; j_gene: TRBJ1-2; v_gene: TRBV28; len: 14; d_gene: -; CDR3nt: TGTGCCAGTGGATCGTTTCTGGGACAAACAGGCTACACCTTC; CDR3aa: CASGSFLGQTGYTF
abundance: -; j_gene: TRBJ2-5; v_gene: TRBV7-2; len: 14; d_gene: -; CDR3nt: TGTGCCAGCAGCTTAACGTCGTTCGGGGAGACCCAGTACTTC; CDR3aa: CASSLTSFGETQYF
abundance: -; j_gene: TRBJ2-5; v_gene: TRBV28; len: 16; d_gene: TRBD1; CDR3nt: TGTGCCAGCAGTTTAGAAGGGACAGGGGAATGGAAGACCCAGTACTTC; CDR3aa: CASSLEGTGEWKTQYF
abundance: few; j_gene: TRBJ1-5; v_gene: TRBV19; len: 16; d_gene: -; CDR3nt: TGTGCCAGTAGTTCCCGAAGGAGCCCTAGCAATCAGCCCCAGCATTTT; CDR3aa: CASSSRRSPSNQPQHF
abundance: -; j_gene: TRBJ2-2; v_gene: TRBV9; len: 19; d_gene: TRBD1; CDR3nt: TGTGCCAGCAGCCCAGCGACAGGGCGGTGGGAGATGATCACCGGGGAGCTGTTTTTT; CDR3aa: CASSPATGRWEMITGELFF
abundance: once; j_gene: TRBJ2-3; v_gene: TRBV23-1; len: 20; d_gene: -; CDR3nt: TGCGCCAGCAGTCAATCGGGAATACCGGACAGATCGACTAGCACAGATACGCAGTATTTT; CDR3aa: CASSQSGIPDRSTSTDTQYF
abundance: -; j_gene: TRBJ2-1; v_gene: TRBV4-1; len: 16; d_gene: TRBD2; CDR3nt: TGCGCCAGCAGCCAAGTTTCTAGCGGGGCGAACCATGAGCAGTTCTTC; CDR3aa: CASSQVSSGANHEQFF
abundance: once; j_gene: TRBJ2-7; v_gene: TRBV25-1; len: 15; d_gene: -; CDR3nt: TGTGCCAGCAGTGAGAAAGGACGGAAATCCTACGAGCAGTACTTC; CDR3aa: CASSEKGRKSYEQYF
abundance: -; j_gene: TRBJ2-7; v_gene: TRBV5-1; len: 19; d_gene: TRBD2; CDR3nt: TGCGCCAGCAGCTTGTCCCGCGGACTAGCGGGATTGCGGAGTTACGAGCAGTACTTC; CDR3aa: CASSLSRGLAGLRSYEQYF
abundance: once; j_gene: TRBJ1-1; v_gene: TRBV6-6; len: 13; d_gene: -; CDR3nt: TGTGCCAGCAGTTACTCACAAGGGACTTTGGCTTTCTTT; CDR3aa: CASSYSQGTLAFF
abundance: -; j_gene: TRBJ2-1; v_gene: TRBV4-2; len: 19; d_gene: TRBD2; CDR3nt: TGTGCCAGCAGCCCACCCCTAGGCACTAGCGGGAGCTCCTACAATGAGCAGTTCTTC; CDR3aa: CASSPPLGTSGSSYNEQFF
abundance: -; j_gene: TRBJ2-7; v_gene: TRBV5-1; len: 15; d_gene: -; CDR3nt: TGCGCCAGCAGCTTGGTCCCCTTCAGCTCCTACGAGCAGTACTTC; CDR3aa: CASSLVPFSSYEQYF
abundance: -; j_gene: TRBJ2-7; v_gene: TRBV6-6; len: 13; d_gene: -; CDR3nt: TGTGCCAGCACTGAGCTACCCACCTACGAGCAGTACTTC; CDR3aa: CASTELPTYEQYF
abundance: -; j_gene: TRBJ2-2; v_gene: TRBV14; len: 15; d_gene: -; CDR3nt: TGTGCCAGCAGCCAAGTTCGGGCCGGTATGGGGGAGCTGTTTTTT; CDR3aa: CASSQVRAGMGELFF
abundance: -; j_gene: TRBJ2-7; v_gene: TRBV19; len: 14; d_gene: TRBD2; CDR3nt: TGTGCCAGTAGGGCGGGAGGGGGCCGTAGCGAGCAGTACTTC; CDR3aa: CASRAGGGRSEQYF
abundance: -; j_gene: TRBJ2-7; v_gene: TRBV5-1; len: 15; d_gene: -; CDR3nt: TGCGCCAGCAGACCGAGGGGCACCCTTACCTACGAGCAGTACTTC; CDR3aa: CASRPRGTLTYEQYF
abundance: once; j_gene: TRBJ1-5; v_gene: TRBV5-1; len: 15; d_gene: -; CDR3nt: TGCGCCAGCAGCTTAGGGGCTGGTGGCAATCAGCCCCAGCATTTT; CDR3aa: CASSLGAGGNQPQHF
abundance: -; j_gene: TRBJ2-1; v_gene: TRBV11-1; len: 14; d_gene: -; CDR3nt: TGTGCCAGCTCGGTGTCGGGAGAGGTCAATGAGCAGTTCTTC; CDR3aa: CASSVSGEVNEQFF
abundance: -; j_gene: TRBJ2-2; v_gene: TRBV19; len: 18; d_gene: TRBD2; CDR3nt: TGTGCCAGTAGTGGGACATCCGGACTAGCGGGAGGGATCGGGGAGCTGTTTTTT; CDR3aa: CASSGTSGLAGGIGELFF
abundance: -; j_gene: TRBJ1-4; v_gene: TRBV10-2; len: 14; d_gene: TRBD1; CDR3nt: TGCGCCAGCAGGGAGGGACAGGAAGGAGCAAAACTGTTTTTT; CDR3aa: CASREGQEGAKLFF
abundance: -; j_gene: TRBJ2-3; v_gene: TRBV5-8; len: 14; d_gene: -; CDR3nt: TGTGCCAGCAGCTCAACCGGGTGGGAAGATACGCAGTATTTT; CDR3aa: CASSSTGWEDTQYF
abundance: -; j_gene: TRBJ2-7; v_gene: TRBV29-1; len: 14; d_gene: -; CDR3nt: TGCAGCGTTGTTCAGCGGGCAAACACCTACGAGCAGTACTTC; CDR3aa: CSVVQRANTYEQYF
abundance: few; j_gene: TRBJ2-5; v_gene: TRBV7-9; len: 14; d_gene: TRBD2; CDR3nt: TGTGCCAGCACCACGGGGGGGACTCAAGAGACCCAGTACTTC; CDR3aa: CASTTGGTQETQYF
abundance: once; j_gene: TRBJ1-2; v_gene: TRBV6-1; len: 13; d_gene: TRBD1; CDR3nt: TGTGCCAGCCGGACAGGGAATGACTATGGCTACACCTTC; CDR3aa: CASRTGNDYGYTF
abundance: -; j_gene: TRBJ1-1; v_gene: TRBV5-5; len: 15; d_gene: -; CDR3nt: TGTGCCAGCAGCTGGGGGAGGACCCCGCTCACTGAAGCTTTCTTT; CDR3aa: CASSWGRTPLTEAFF
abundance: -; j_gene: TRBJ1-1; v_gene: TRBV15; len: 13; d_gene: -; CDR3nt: TGTGCCACCGGGATACAGGTGAACACTGAAGCTTTCTTT; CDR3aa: CATGIQVNTEAFF
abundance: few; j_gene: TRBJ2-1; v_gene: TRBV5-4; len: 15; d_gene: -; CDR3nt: TGTGCCAGCAGCTTCGAGAGGGCGGCCTACAATGAGCAGTTCTTC; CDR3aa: CASSFERAAYNEQFF
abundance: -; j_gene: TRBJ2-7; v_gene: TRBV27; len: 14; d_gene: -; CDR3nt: TGTGCCAGCACCCGCGGAGGGGGGTCCTACGAGCAGTACTTC; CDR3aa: CASTRGGGSYEQYF
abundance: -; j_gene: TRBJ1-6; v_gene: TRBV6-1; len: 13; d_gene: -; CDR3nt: TGTGCCAGCAGTCTAAACCTACGATCACCCCTCCACTTT; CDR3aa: CASSLNLRSPLHF
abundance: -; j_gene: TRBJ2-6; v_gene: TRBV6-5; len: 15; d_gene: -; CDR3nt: TGTGCCAGCACTCGACAGAACTCTGGGGCCAACGTCCTGACTTTC; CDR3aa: CASTRQNSGANVLTF